The 28 T cell receptor beta chains below come from one sample, sequenced in a study of naive and memory T cell subsets. An equimolar mix of two oligonucleotides served as the beta constant-region primer for TRBC1 and TRBC2. Four rounds of PCR amplified the ligated cDNA using nested alpha and beta constant-region primers plus SP2. Using its own MiXCR run on the UMI-ligation and nested PCR reads, TCRdb lists one record per CDR3 protein. This sample carries 130,000 to 150,000 distinct CDR3 sequences, roughly 22% of them seen once, and the ten largest clones take roughly 0.1%. No antigen has been identified for these receptors. Study-level findings and limits: Naive repertoires, especially CD8, held a few larger clonotypes, possibly memory cells re-expressing CD45RA.

Sequenced sample: naive CD4+ T cells from blood. Source of these receptors: a human donor in good health.

This chain joins TRBV20-1 and TRBJ2-5; D tentatively reads TRBD1 or TRBD2 (5 bases each). Germline values: CDR1 DFQATT, CDR2 SNEGSKA (reference sequence). This CDR3 is built from 8 residues. V dropped 6 bases and J dropped 11 bases, with 7 bases sitting between them. The DNA for the CDR3 is TGCAGTGCAGAGGGGCAGTACTTC. Translating it yields CSAEGQYF.

This clonotype showed up just a few times. The chain has TRBV24-1 and TRBJ2-1; D may be TRBD1 or TRBD2 (5 bases each). This CDR3 has 14 residues. Germline CDR1 KGHDR, CDR2 SFDVKD. V was pared by 4 bases and J by 5 bases, with 11 bases between. CDR3 nucleotides: TGTGCCACCAGTGACCCCGGGACCAACAATGAGCAGTTCTTC. Amino acid sequence: CATSDPGTNNEQFF.

Ten or more counts support this clonotype. The chain uses TRBV5-4 and TRBJ2-3; maybe TRBD2 (6 bases). V was cut by 0 bases and J by 2 bases, with 22 bases left in between. Germline CDR1 and CDR2: SGHNT and YYREEE (reference sequence). This CDR3 is 19 amino acids long. The chain's CDR3 is CASSLDLWRRDPTTDTQYF. The DNA of the CDR3 is TGTGCCAGCAGCTTGGATTTGTGGCGGCGGGACCCGACCACAGATACGCAGTATTTT.

This clonotype came up a few times. This chain uses TRBV7-2 with TRBJ2-7, with TRBD1 as a possible D gene (6 bases). The CDR3 is made up of 15 amino acids. CDR1 is SGHTA and CDR2 is FQGNSA in the germline V gene. The germline V and J ends were trimmed by 7 bases and 2 bases, with 18 bases remaining between them. As DNA, the CDR3 is TGTGCCAGCACCCTGGGGGCTAGCTTAGCCTACGAGCAGTACTTC. Its translation is CASTLGASLAYEQYF.

The chain carries TRBV5-1 and TRBJ2-3, with D possibly being TRBD2 (6 bases). V was trimmed by 6 bases and J by 2 bases, leaving 13 bases between them. The germline V gene has CDR1 SGHRS and CDR2 YFSETQ. CDR3 length: 14 amino acids. CDR3 residues: CASNTGELTDTQYF. CDR3 DNA sequence: TGCGCCAGCAACACGGGAGAGCTCACAGATACGCAGTATTTT.

The rearrangement links TRBV7-6 to TRBJ2-2; D is uncertain. The V gene lost 2 bases and the J gene lost 6 bases, with 16 bases spanning the gap. CDR1 and CDR2 from the germline V gene are SGHVS and FNYEAQ. The CDR3 is made up of 16 amino acids. CDR3 DNA sequence: TGTGCCAGCAGCTTACTTAGTCGCGGTGTGCCCGGGGAGCTGTTTTTT. Translated: CASSLLSRGVPGELFF.

This clonotype was observed at least ten times. The chain has TRBV29-1 and TRBJ2-1, with TRBD1 matching 10 bases. Germline values: CDR1 SQVTM, CDR2 ANQGSEA. The length of the CDR3 is 14 residues. Trimming took 5 bases from V and 5 from J; bases not matched to a gene: 6. DNA for the CDR3: TGCAGCGTTAAGCCCGGGACAGGGGACAATGAGCAGTTCTTC. This codes for CSVKPGTGDNEQFF.

The table lists this clonotype with a few counts. The chain is built from TRBV15 and TRBJ2-5; D may correspond to TRBD1 or TRBD2 (6 bases each). V lost 4 bases and J lost 2, with 11 bases in between. The CDR3 sequence is 14 residues long. The V gene's germline CDR1 is LNHNV and CDR2 YYDKDF (reference sequence). The CDR3 sequence is CATSKRGGQETQYF. CDR3 nucleotide sequence: TGTGCCACCAGCAAGAGAGGGGGGCAAGAGACCCAGTACTTC. Supplemented by reference TRBV15 and TRBJ2-5, the full variable domain reads DAMVIQNPRYQVTQFGKPVTLSCSQTLNHNVMYWYQQKSSQAPKLLFHYYDKDFNNEADTPDNFQSRRPNTSFCFLDIRSPGLGDTAMYLCATSKRGGQETQYFGPGTRLLVL.

This rearrangement joins TRBV6-1 to TRBJ2-3; TRBD2 matches 9 bases. Germline loops: CDR1 MNHNS, CDR2 SASEGT. The CDR3 loop spans 17 amino acids. V gave up 0 bases and J gave up 4 bases; unmatched junction bases: 8. CDR3 protein: CASSEAQLAGPPDTQYF. As DNA, the CDR3 is TGTGCCAGCAGTGAAGCGCAGCTAGCGGGACCGCCAGATACGCAGTATTTT.

The chain employs TRBV12-3 or TRBV12-4 and TRBJ1-2; possibly TRBD1 for D (5 bases). This CDR3 spans 13 amino acids. V lost 6 bases and J 5 bases, leaving 13 bases between the germline ends. CDR3 nucleotide sequence: TGTGCCAGCAGCCTCCGACAGAATTATGGCTACACCTTC. It codes for CASSLRQNYGYTF.

Ten or more counts support this clonotype. This chain connects TRBV29-1 to TRBJ2-7; weak D call: TRBD2 (6 bases). Trimming pared 4 bases from V and 3 bases from J, leaving 7 bases between. This CDR3 region has 11 residues. Per the germline V gene, CDR1 is SQVTM and CDR2 is ANQGSEA. The CDR3 loop is CSVGRDYEQYF. The DNA for the CDR3 is TGCAGCGTTGGGCGGGACTACGAGCAGTACTTC.

This rearrangement joins TRBV4-1 to TRBJ2-2, with 7 nucleotides matching TRBD2. This CDR3 is 14 amino acids long. The J segment lost 4 bases and the V segment lost 3 bases, leaving 2 bases of the junction unmatched. Germline CDR1 MGHRA, CDR2 YSYEKL. CDR3 nucleotides: TGCGCCAGCAGCCAGACGGGGGGCACCGGGGAGCTGTTTTTT. Residues: CASSQTGGTGELFF.

The genes are TRBV7-9 and TRBJ1-2; D is undetermined. The V end was cut by 10 bases, the J end by 5 bases, with 8 bases between. The CDR3 is made up of 10 amino acids. Germline assignment: CDR1 SEHNR and CDR2 FQNEAQ (reference sequence). Here the CDR3 DNA reads TGTGCCATCTACGATTATGGCTACACCTTC. Translated: CAIYDYGYTF.

This chain joins TRBV28 and TRBJ2-7; TRBD1 aligns across 8 bases. The CDR3 has 15 residues. The ends lost 6 bases at V and 2 bases at J; junction bases unmatched: 9. The germline CDR1 and CDR2 sequences are MDHEN and SYDVKM. This CDR3 reads CASRHDRGTTYEQYF. CDR3 sequence (DNA): TGTGCCAGCAGGCATGACAGGGGCACAACCTACGAGCAGTACTTC.

The V call is TRBV6-5, the J call TRBJ2-5; TRBD2 agrees at 9 bases. Unmatched junction bases numbered 8, after V lost 0 bases and J lost 6 bases. Germline V gene sequence: CDR1 MNHEY, CDR2 SVGAGI. The CDR3 runs 16 residues. Here the CDR3 reads CASSYSSSGSTKTQYF. CDR3 nucleotide sequence: TGTGCCAGCAGTTACTCGAGTAGCGGGAGCACAAAGACCCAGTACTTC.

This clonotype was counted many times. The rearrangement uses TRBV15 and TRBJ2-3, with 9 bases fitting TRBD2. Germline V gives CDR1 LNHNV, CDR2 YYDKDF (reference sequence). CDR3 length: 15 amino acids. V was pared by 6 bases and J by 6 bases, with 10 bases of the junction left unmatched. In nucleotides, the CDR3 is TGTGCCACCAGGGAATACATAGCGGGAGCGGATACGCAGTATTTT. This encodes CATREYIAGADTQYF. The complete variable domain, with remaining parts taken from reference TRBV15 and TRBJ2-3, reads DAMVIQNPRYQVTQFGKPVTLSCSQTLNHNVMYWYQQKSSQAPKLLFHYYDKDFNNEADTPDNFQSRRPNTSFCFLDIRSPGLGDTAMYLCATREYIAGADTQYFGPGTRLTVL.

This chain links TRBV6-2 or TRBV6-3 with TRBJ2-1; TRBD2 is a possible D gene (6 bases). The CDR3 is made up of 15 amino acids. Germline lookup yields CDR1 MNHEY and CDR2 SVGEGT. The V end lost 8 bases, the J end lost 7 bases, and 21 bases lay between the germline ends. This chain's CDR3 is CASGDLGGYGNEQFF. The CDR3 DNA reads TGTGCCAGCGGGGACCTCGGGGGATATGGAAATGAGCAGTTCTTC.

This chain links TRBV29-1 with TRBJ2-5; a weak D match, TRBD2 (6 bases). The CDR3 spans 14 residues. Germline CDR1 reads SQVTM; CDR2 reads ANQGSEA. Trimming took 4 bases from V and 3 from J, leaving 15 bases between them. The CDR3, as DNA: TGCAGCGTTGCCCTCGGGAGCGGTGAAGAGACCCAGTACTTC. It yields the protein CSVALGSGEETQYF.

This clonotype was counted between two and nine times. The chain has TRBV9 and TRBJ1-1; D possibly corresponds to TRBD1 (6 bases). This CDR3 comprises 13 residues. Germline-derived CDR1 and CDR2 are SGDLS and YYNGEE. Trimming cost V 7 bases and J 8 bases, with 18 bases left between them. The CDR3 region is CASRDTNNEEAFF. CDR3 DNA sequence: TGTGCCAGCCGGGACACCAACAATGAGGAAGCTTTCTTT.

V gene TRBV6-5 combines with J gene TRBJ1-5; D unresolved. V was shortened by 3 bases and J by 6 bases, with 18 bases between the two germline ends. The V gene's germline CDR1 is MNHEY and CDR2 SVGAGI. The CDR3 loop spans 16 amino acids. CDR3 coding DNA: TGTGCCAGCAGTTATGGGCGAGGCTTCCCAGGTCAGCCCCAGCATTTT. It specifies CASSYGRGFPGQPQHF.

This chain joins TRBV20-1 and TRBJ1-3; D gene uncertain. Trimming pared 2 bases from V and 16 bases from J, leaving 18 bases between. Germline loops: CDR1 DFQATT, CDR2 SNEGSKA (reference sequence). The CDR3 is made up of 12 amino acids. The CDR3 here is CSARPSNSVAYF. In DNA, the CDR3 is TGCAGTGCTAGACCCTCAAACTCTGTGGCCTATTTT.

This clonotype came up a few times. The chain links TRBV5-1 to TRBJ2-3; D unclear. Per germline, CDR1 SGHRS and CDR2 YFSETQ. There are 14 residues in the CDR3. V shed 1 base and J shed 2 bases, with 8 bases lying between them. The DNA for the CDR3 is TGCGCCAGCAGCTTGTCCACCTTCACAGATACGCAGTATTTT. Translation gives CASSLSTFTDTQYF.

This clonotype was seen repeatedly, ten times or more. The rearrangement uses TRBV5-1 and TRBJ2-5, with a weak D call TRBD1 (6 bases). The CDR3 loop spans 13 amino acids. The V end was cut by 3 bases, the J end by 5 bases, with 11 bases between. In germline, CDR1 is SGHRS, CDR2 YFSETQ. The CDR3 DNA follows: TGCGCCAGCAGCTCAGGGGCGGTGGAGACCCAGTACTTC. Encoded protein: CASSSGAVETQYF.

The chain employs TRBV18 and TRBJ2-3; 8 nucleotides align to TRBD2. The CDR3 totals 16 residues. From germline, CDR1 is KGHSH and CDR2 LQKENI. V gave up 6 bases and J gave up 2 bases; unmatched junction bases: 10. The CDR3 protein is CASSRTSPTSTDTQYF. The CDR3 bases are TGTGCCAGCTCGAGGACTAGCCCAACCTCCACAGATACGCAGTATTTT.

This chain joins TRBV10-3 and TRBJ2-1; 8 bases match TRBD2. CDR1 and CDR2 (germline): ENHRY, SYGVKD. V lost 3 bases and J lost 7; bases outside the gene matches: 8. CDR3 length equals 15 residues. The CDR3 sequence is CAISEREGLGNEQFF. CDR3 sequence (DNA): TGTGCCATCAGTGAACGGGAGGGCCTAGGTAATGAGCAGTTCTTC.

The chain joins TRBV7-3 to TRBJ2-1; D possibly uses TRBD1 or TRBD2 (5 bases each). Trimming took off 5 bases at V and 7 bases at J, with 18 bases between the two ends. The CDR3 totals 15 residues. The germline CDR1 and CDR2 sequences are SGHTA and FQGTGA. The CDR3 loop is CASSPGTNIGNEQFF. In DNA form, the CDR3 reads TGTGCCAGCAGCCCTGGGACCAACATCGGTAATGAGCAGTTCTTC. Filled out from reference TRBV7-3 and TRBJ2-1, the complete variable domain reads GAGVSQTPSNKVTEKGKYVELRCDPISGHTALYWYRQSLGQGPEFLIYFQGTGAADDSGLPNDRFFAVRPEGSVSTLKIQRTERGDSAVYLCASSPGTNIGNEQFFGPGTRLTVL.

This clonotype has a count of ten or more. The V and J genes are TRBV20-1 and TRBJ1-5; unclear D gene. Germline CDR1 reads DFQATT; CDR2 reads SNEGSKA (reference sequence). V was clipped by 6 bases and J by 3 bases, with 15 bases between them. The CDR3 is 14 residues long. In nucleotides, the CDR3 is TGCAGTGCATTTCCAGCGGGGATCAATCAGCCCCAGCATTTT. Translation gives CSAFPAGINQPQHF.

This clonotype was seen only a few times. The rearrangement joins TRBV20-1 to TRBJ1-2, with a tentative D call TRBD1 (6 bases). The CDR3 runs to 12 residues. Trimming removed 6 bases from V and 4 bases from J, with 12 bases in between. Germline CDR1 reads DFQATT; CDR2 reads SNEGSKA (reference sequence). The CDR3 protein is CSAKDRVYGYTF. CDR3 DNA sequence: TGCAGTGCCAAGGACAGAGTCTATGGCTACACCTTC.